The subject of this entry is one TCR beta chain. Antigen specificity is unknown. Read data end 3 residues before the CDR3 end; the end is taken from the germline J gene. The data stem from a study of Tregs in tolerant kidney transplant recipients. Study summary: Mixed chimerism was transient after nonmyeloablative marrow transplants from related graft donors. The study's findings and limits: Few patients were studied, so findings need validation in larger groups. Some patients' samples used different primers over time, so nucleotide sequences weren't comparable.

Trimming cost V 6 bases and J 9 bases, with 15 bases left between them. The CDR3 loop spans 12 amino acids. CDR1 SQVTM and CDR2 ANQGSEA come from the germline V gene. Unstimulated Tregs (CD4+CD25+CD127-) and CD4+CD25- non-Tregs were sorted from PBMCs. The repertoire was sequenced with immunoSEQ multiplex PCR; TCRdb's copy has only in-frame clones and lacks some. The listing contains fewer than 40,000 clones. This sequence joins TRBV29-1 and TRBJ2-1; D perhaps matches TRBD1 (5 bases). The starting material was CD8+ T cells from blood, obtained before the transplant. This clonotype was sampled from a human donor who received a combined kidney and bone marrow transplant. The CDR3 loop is CSVRSQGSEQFF. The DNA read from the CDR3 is TGCAGCGTCCGATCCCAGGGCTCTGAG.